This T cell receptor (beta chain) was found in a study of blood T cell repertoires in COVID-19. TCRdb's table, derived via immunoSEQ multiplex PCR, lists solely in-frame clones and lacks some. The top ten hold roughly 2.9% of the sample, which has roughly 150,000 clones, almost 85% seen once. Germline V gene data show CDR1 as PRHDT and CDR2 as FYEKMQ (reference sequence). With 0 bases removed from V and 2 bases from J, the gap between germline ends came to 12 bases. The CDR3 runs 16 residues. The chain couples TRBV13 to TRBJ2-3; no reliable D call. This receptor was taken from a man aged 50 to 60 with acute or convalescent COVID-19. Input material: peripheral blood. The CDR3 DNA reads as TGTGCCAGCAGCTTAGGAGTGGCCTGGCACACAGATACGCAGTATTTT. Translation gives CASSLGVAWHTDTQYF.